The 10 T cell receptor beta chains presented below share a single source sample, sequenced in a study of long-term antiretroviral therapy in people with HIV. A v3.0 immunoSEQ assay was performed at survey level. Measured with immunoSEQ multiplex PCR; TCRdb has only the in-frame clones, and not every one. The table has roughly 15,000 clones, around four fifths seen once. Material: unsorted PBMCs, obtained 1.8 years before starting antiretroviral therapy. Receptor source: a woman aged 40 to 55 with HIV.

This chain uses TRBV4-1 with TRBJ2-7; 9 bases fit TRBD2. The CDR3 runs 15 residues. The germline V gene encodes CDR1 MGHRA and CDR2 YSYEKL. J was trimmed by 3 bases and V by 2 bases; bases with no gene match: 5. This chain's CDR3 is CASSQLSGGHYEQYF. CDR3 DNA sequence: TGCGCCAGCAGCCAACTGAGCGGGGGGCACTACGAGCAGTACTTC.

This rearrangement joins TRBV10-3 to TRBJ2-1, with 9 bases that match TRBD2. Germline CDR1 and CDR2: ENHRY and SYGVKD. V trimming: 4 bases; J trimming: 10 bases; junction bases outside the gene matches: 8. The CDR3 sequence is 14 residues long. The DNA of the CDR3 is TGTGCCATCAGTGGTAGCGGGAGCGTAGGGGAGCAGTTCTTC. This translates into CAISGSGSVGEQFF.

In nucleotides, the CDR3 is TGTGCCACGGCCGGACAGCCCCAGGGAGGCTACACCTTC. Translating it yields CATAGQPQGGYTF. J is TRBJ1-2 and V is TRBV10-3; tentative D call: TRBD1 (6 bases). Germline V CDR1 and CDR2: ENHRY, SYGVKD. The CDR3 is 13 amino acids. The V gene lost 10 bases and the J gene lost 8 bases, with 20 bases spanning the gap.

This chain connects TRBV5-1 to TRBJ2-2; 13 nucleotides match TRBD2. The CDR3 has 15 residues. Germline trimming cut 4 bases from V and 7 bases from J; bases unmatched to any gene: 4. CDR1 is SGHRS, CDR2 YFSETQ, per germline. The chain's CDR3 is CASSELAGGLGELFF. The DNA for the CDR3 is TGCGCCAGCAGCGAACTAGCGGGAGGGCTCGGGGAGCTGTTTTTT.

The chain joins TRBV7-8 to TRBJ2-3; 8 positions agree with TRBD2. The CDR3 has 17 amino acids. Germline-derived CDR1 and CDR2 are SGHVS and FQNEAQ. J lost 0 bases, V lost 2 bases, and 7 bases had no gene match. The DNA for the CDR3 is TGTGCCAGCAGCTTACCCGCTAGCGGGTTTAGCACAGATACGCAGTATTTT. As protein: CASSLPASGFSTDTQYF.

This clone was counted once. The V call is TRBV28, the J call TRBJ1-2; no firm D call. The germline gives CDR1 MDHEN, CDR2 SYDVKM. V lost 4 bases to trimming and J lost 8 bases, with 8 bases between them. The CDR3 covers 11 residues. This chain's CDR3 is CASSSQEGYTF. The CDR3 DNA follows: TGTGCCAGCAGTTCTCAGGAAGGCTACACCTTC.

CDR3: CASTDQAGYYEQYF. CDR3 nucleotides: TGTGCCAGCACGGACCAAGCGGGTTACTACGAGCAGTACTTC. The J gene is TRBJ2-7, the V gene TRBV7-2; possibly TRBD2 for D (6 bases). There are 14 residues in the CDR3. Trimming shortened V by 7 bases and J by 3 bases, and 16 bases separated the two germline ends. Germline V gives CDR1 SGHTA, CDR2 FQGNSA.

The gene calls are TRBV14 and TRBJ2-3; D call uncertain. The CDR3 spans 12 residues. Trimming shortened V by 4 bases and J by 2 bases, and 4 bases separated the two germline ends. The germline CDR1 and CDR2 sequences are SGHDN and FVKESK. CDR3 protein: CASSLYTDTQYF. The CDR3 DNA is TGTGCCAGCAGCCTCTACACAGATACGCAGTATTTT.

V usage is TRBV10-3 and J usage is TRBJ2-1; TRBD2 agrees at 14 bases. The CDR3 is 17 amino acids. The trim removed 6 bases at V and 2 bases at J, leaving 6 bases unmatched. Germline values: CDR1 ENHRY, CDR2 SYGVKD. The CDR3 coding sequence is TGTGCCATCAGGACCGGGACTAGCGGGAGTCCCTACAATGAGCAGTTCTTC. Its translation is CAIRTGTSGSPYNEQFF.

The chain carries TRBV6-5 and TRBJ1-1; D not resolved. Deletions cut 6 bases from V and 0 bases from J, with 14 bases between. The CDR3 runs to 15 residues. The germline CDR1 and CDR2 sequences are MNHEY and SVGAGI. The CDR3 spells CASSLEAGLNTEAFF. In DNA, the CDR3 is TGTGCCAGCAGCCTAGAGGCGGGTCTGAACACTGAAGCTTTCTTT.